This T cell receptor (beta chain) was obtained from a study of OX40 agonist ivuxolimab in advanced cancers. Study overall: Dose-escalation subjects each had hepatocellular carcinoma, melanoma, renal cell or head and neck cancer. Among those treated, three patients had partial responses, one with hepatocellular carcinoma and two with cutaneous melanoma. Participants, 75% to 90% male, averaged approximately 56 years of age, ranging from roughly 23 to 90.

Generated by immunoSEQ multiplex PCR, the TCRdb table keeps only in-frame clones and is missing some. The sample has approximately 18,000 clones; 80% to 90% are singletons. The V and J ends lost 3 bases and 4 bases, in that order; junction bases with no gene match: 14. The CDR3 is made up of 18 amino acids. The germline CDR1 and CDR2 sequences are SEHNR and FQNEAQ (reference sequence). This specimen was CD4+ or CD8+ T cells sorted from blood, taken in a trial of the OX40 agonist ivuxolimab. The V and J genes are TRBV7-9 and TRBJ1-3; 8 positions match TRBD1. The receptor comes from an adult with an advanced solid tumor such as melanoma, head and neck, liver or kidney cancer. The CDR3 region has the DNA TGTGCCAGCAGCTTTCCCTCCTCATCCGGGACAGGCGGAAACACCATATATTTT. Amino acids: CASSFPSSSGTGGNTIYF.